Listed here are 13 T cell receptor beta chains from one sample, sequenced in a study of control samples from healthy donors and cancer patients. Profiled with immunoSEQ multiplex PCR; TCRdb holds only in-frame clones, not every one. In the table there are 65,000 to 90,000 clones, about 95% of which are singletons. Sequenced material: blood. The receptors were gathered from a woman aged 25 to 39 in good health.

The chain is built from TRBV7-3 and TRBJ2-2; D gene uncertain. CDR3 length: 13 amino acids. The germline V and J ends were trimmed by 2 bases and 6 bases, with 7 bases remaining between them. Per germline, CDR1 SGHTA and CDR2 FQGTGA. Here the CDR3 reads CASSLGGAGELFF. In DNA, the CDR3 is TGTGCCAGCAGCTTAGGTGGGGCCGGGGAGCTGTTTTTT. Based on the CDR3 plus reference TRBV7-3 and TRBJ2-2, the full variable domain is GAGVSQTPSNKVTEKGKYVELRCDPISGHTALYWYRQSLGQGPEFLIYFQGTGAADDSGLPNDRFFAVRPEGSVSTLKIQRTERGDSAVYLCASSLGGAGELFFGEGSRLTVL.

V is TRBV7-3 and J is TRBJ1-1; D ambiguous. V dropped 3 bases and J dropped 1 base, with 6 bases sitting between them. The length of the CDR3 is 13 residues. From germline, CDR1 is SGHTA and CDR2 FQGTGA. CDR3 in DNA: TGTGCCAGCAGCTTCCCAGGGAACACTGAAGCTTTCTTT. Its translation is CASSFPGNTEAFF.

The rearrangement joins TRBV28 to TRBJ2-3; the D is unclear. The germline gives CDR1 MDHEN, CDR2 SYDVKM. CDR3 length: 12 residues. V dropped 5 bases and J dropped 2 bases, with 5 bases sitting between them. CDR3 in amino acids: CASSGITDTQYF. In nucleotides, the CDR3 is TGTGCCAGCAGTGGGATCACAGATACGCAGTATTTT.

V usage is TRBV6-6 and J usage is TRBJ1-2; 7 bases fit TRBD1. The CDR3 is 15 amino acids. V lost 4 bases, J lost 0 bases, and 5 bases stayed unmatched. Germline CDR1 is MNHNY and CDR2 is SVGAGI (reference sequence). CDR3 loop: CASSSSGTANYGYTF. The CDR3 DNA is TGTGCCAGCAGTTCCTCCGGGACAGCTAACTATGGCTACACCTTC.

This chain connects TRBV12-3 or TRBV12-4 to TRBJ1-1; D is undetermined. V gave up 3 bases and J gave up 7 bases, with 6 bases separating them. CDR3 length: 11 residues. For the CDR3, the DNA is TGTGCCAGCAGTTTCGAGGTTGAAGCTTTCTTT. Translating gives CASSFEVEAFF.

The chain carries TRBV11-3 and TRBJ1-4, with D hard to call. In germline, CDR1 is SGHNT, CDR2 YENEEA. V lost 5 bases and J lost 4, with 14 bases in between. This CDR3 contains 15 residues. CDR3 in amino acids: CASSPQTGSNEKLFF. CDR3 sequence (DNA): TGTGCCAGCAGCCCCCAGACCGGTAGTAATGAAAAACTGTTTTTT.

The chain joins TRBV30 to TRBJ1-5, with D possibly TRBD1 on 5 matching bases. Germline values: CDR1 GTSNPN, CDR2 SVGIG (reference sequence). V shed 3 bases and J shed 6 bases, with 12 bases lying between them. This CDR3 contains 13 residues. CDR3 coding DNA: TGTGCCTGGAGGGGGCAGGGCGGTCAGCCCCAGCATTTT. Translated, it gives CAWRGQGGQPQHF.

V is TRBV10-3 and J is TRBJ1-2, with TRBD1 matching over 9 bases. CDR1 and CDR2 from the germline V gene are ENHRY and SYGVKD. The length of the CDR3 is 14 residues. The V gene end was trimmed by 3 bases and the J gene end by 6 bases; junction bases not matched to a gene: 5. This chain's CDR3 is CAISEAQGADGYTF. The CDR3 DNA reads TGTGCCATCAGTGAAGCACAGGGGGCTGATGGCTACACCTTC.

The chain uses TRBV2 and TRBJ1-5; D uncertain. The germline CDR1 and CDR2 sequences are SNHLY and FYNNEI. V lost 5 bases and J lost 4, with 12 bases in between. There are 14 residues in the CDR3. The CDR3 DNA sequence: TGTGCCAGCAGTCAGAGTGAATATAATCAGCCCCAGCATTTT. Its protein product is CASSQSEYNQPQHF.

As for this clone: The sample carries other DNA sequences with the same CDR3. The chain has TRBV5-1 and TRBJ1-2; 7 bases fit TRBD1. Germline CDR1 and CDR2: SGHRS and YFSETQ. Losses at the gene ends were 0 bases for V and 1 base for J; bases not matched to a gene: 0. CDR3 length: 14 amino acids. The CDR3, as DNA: TGCGCCAGCAGCTTGGGACAGGGTAACTATGGCTACACCTTC. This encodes CASSLGQGNYGYTF.

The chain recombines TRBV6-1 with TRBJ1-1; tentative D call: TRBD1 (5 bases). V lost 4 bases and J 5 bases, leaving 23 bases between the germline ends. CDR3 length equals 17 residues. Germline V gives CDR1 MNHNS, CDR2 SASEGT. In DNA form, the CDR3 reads TGTGCCAGCAGTGGAGGCGTGGGACCCACTCTTGAAACTGAAGCTTTCTTT. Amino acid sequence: CASSGGVGPTLETEAFF.

CDR3 loop: CASSLQGGWGEQFF. The CDR3 DNA is TGTGCCAGCAGTTTGCAGGGAGGGTGGGGTGAGCAGTTCTTC. This sequence joins TRBV28 and TRBJ2-1; 7 bases map to TRBD2. The junction had 8 bases not matched to a gene; V was cut back by 3 bases and J by 9 bases. The germline CDR1 and CDR2 sequences are MDHEN and SYDVKM. The CDR3 is 14 amino acids.

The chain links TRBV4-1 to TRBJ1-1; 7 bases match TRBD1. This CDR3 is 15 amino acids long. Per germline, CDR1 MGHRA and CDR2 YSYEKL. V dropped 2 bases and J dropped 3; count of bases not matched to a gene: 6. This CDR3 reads CASSQITGVDTEAFF. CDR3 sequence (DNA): TGCGCCAGCAGCCAAATCACAGGGGTCGACACTGAAGCTTTCTTT.